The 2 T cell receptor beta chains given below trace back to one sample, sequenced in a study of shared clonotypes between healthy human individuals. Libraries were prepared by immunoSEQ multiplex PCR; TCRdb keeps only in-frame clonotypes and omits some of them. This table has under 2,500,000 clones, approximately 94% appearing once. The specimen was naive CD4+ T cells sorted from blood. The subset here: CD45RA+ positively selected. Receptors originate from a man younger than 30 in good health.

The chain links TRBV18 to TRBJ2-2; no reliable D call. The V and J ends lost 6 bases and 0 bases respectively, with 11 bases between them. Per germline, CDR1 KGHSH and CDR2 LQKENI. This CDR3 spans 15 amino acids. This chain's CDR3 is CASSLGRSNTGELFF. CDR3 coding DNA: TGTGCCAGCTCCCTCGGACGGTCGAACACCGGGGAGCTGTTTTTT.

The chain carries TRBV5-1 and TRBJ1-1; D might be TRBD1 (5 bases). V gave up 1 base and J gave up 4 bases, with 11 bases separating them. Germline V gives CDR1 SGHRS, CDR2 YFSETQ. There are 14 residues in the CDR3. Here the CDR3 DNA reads TGCGCCAGCAGCTTGCATCCGGGGCCCACTGAAGCTTTCTTT. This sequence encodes CASSLHPGPTEAFF.